This T cell receptor beta chain was identified during a study of regulatory T cells in long-lasting Graves disease (dated by TCRdb to 2020 to 2023). About the study as a whole: Newly diagnosed Graves' disease patients had taken antithyroid drugs for less than 3 months. A total of roughly 33 samples underwent TCR sequencing: approximately 13 from persistent and roughly 20 from newly diagnosed Graves' disease patients. The study was conducted in China and was registered as a clinical trial. This study used TCR sequencing and RNA sequencing of peripheral blood to compare persistent Graves' disease patients against newly diagnosed Graves' disease patients.

The meaning of the sample's time point label: newly diagnosed GD, antithyroid drugs for less than 3 months. RNA was extracted from PBMCs in TRIzol for both TCR sequencing and RNA sequencing. The diagnosis of Graves' disease followed American Thyroid Association guidelines. Recruitment of patients was carried out at an endocrinology department in Xi'an, China. Each patient gave around 9.2 milliliters of peripheral blood, collected in an EDTA anticoagulant tube. Ficoll Paque Plus density gradient separation was used to isolate PBMCs, and no further T cell sorting was performed. An Agilent 2100 Bioanalyzer and agarose gel were used to assess RNA quality, and a NanoDrop 2000 was used to measure RNA concentration. The library came from multiplex PCR. Instrument used: Illumina HiSeq 4000. iRepertoire HTBI primers and Arm-PCR amplification of CDR3 regions were used to construct TCR beta libraries. Before sequencing, the PCR products went through gel purification. Per the authors' processing: Across samples, 60 to 75 TRBV and 14 TRBJ segments were identified and used for gene usage analysis of CDR3 amino acid clonotypes. Filtered high-quality paired reads were merged into contigs using COPE and FqMerger. BLAST was used to align contigs to IMGT TRBV, TRBD and TRBJ reference genes, and CDR3 was defined according to IMGT. Highly expanded clones were defined as clonotypes with a frequency above 0.1%. Repertoire diversity was measured by Shannon entropy, and V-J evenness by the Gini coefficient. Public clonotypes were defined as clonotypes shared by more than one individual. TCRdb reanalyzed the raw reads on its own, using fastp at Q25 for trimming and MiXCR for clone calling, and kept in-frame beta chains. Each entry merges the rows of one CDR3 protein and shows their most common DNA and genes. The V and J calls follow TCRdb's processing rather than the paper's. Here the sample has 250,000 to 300,000 distinct CDR3 sequences; around 18% occur a single time. The top ten constitute 14% of the sample.

Based on the germline V gene (reference sequence), the CDR1 and CDR2 sequences are DFQATT and SNEGSKA. Relative to germline, V is 0 bases shorter and J is 8 bases shorter, with 16 bases between their ends. The CDR3 runs 14 amino acids, cysteine and phenylalanine included. Just the 42-base CDR3 DNA is kept, in frame starting at base 1. This clonotype was observed many times. The clone's antigen remains unknown. It has no much larger one-base neighbor in the sample; base qualities were not kept. Broader findings and caveats from the paper: Persistent patients shared more public clonotypes among themselves (2,741) than newly diagnosed patients did (roughly 910). Sequencing and analysis were limited to the TCR beta chain. Compared with newly diagnosed patients, persistent Graves' disease patients had lower TCR Shannon entropy and fewer highly expanded clones, which suggests clonal expansion. Persistent disease showed preferential use of TRBV28, TRBJ1-2 and TRBJ2-5, whereas newly diagnosed disease favored TRBV20-1 and TRBJ2-1. The authors acknowledged the small sample size as a limitation that may reduce accuracy. Only peripheral blood was studied, because thyroid tissue, the primary lesion, was inaccessible.

The same data also went into a second study, on T cells in Graves' hyperthyroidism and ophthalmopathy. The second investigation adds: Stable Graves' hyperthyroidism was defined as no progression to ophthalmopathy during 18 months of follow-up. Hyperthyroidism patients were aged 18 to 65 years and newly diagnosed, with disease duration of less than 2 months. Any patient with an uncontrolled infection, another autoimmune disease, pregnancy or lactation was excluded. Diagnoses relied on clinical symptoms, serum thyroxine and TRAb, thyroid ultrasound and orbital computed tomography. The first round of RT-PCR for the TCR CDR3 was performed with the HTBI primer set and the Qiagen OneStep RT-PCR kit. Most expanded thyroid clonotypes (frequency above 0.001) were also found in blood, which suggests that blood repertoires may mirror thyroid immune responses. In cross-validation, a model built on a 13 V-J signature told ophthalmopathy apart from stable hyperthyroidism with roughly 87% sensitivity and 81% to 82% specificity, and in testing the same model reached 80%/75%. In validation, the model predicted progression to ophthalmopathy a median of about 6.5 months before onset, with roughly 70% sensitivity and roughly 79% specificity. To identify distinguishing TCR V-J signatures, a discovery cohort of some 99 patients was used, comprising 40 to 45 with Graves' ophthalmopathy and roughly 60 with stable Graves' hyperthyroidism. An independent validation cohort of under 20 hyperthyroidism patients and about 15 patients who later progressed to ophthalmopathy tested prospective prediction of ophthalmopathy. The roughly 90 discovery patients were divided at random into training and test sets in a 7:3 ratio. In about 6 Graves' hyperthyroidism patients, the study also compared T-cell repertoires from thyroid tissue with T-cell repertoires from blood. Following sampling, methimazole starting at 30 mg daily was given to hyperthyroidism patients, and high-dose intravenous methylprednisolone was given to ophthalmopathy patients. Libraries were constructed in a second round of multiplex PCR, after which size selection and purification were carried out. Libraries were sequenced paired-end with 100 bp reads on an Illumina HiSeq2000. Raw data were processed with SOAPnuke, discarding reads with adapters, uncalled bases, mean Phred below 15, or no exact constant-primer or identifier match. COPE v1.2.5 was used to merge the high-quality paired reads, and each unique nucleotide sequence was defined as a clonotype. Clonotypes were aligned to IMGT TRBV, TRBD and TRBJ reference segments using MiTCR v1.1. The analysis was restricted to V-J combinations with a frequency above 0.0001, which together covered just over 99% of the repertoires. A TCS score was defined as the ratio between F50 (clonal expansion) and ExV (chaos), using BLOSUM62-based TCRdist between CDR3 peptides within each V-J. Welch's t-statistics and random forest reduced roughly 500 V-J features to 10 to 15, which were used in a naive Bayes classifier (R e1071). No statistical method was used to fix the sample size in advance, and group allocation was not hidden from the investigators. TCR Vbeta CDR3 sequencing of 120 to 150 peripheral blood samples (approximately 44 ophthalmopathy, about 75 hyperthyroidism and roughly 17 progressor patients) is reported in the paper.

This receptor chain uses TRBV20-1 and TRBJ1-2; the D gene cannot be resolved reliably. The receptor comes from a woman aged 25 to 45 with Graves disease. Donor details come from another sample of the same person, matched by shared clones. Specimen: peripheral blood mononuclear cells (PBMCs), collected at new diagnosis, from a patient treated with antithyroid drugs. The CDR3: CSARDRESNHGYTF. In nucleotides, the sequence is TGCAGTGCTAGAGACCGGGAATCCAATCACGGCTACACCTTC.